This T cell receptor (beta chain) comes out of a study of regulatory T cells in long-lasting Graves disease. This clonotype was counted many times. The CDR3 has 13 amino acids. The V end lost 0 bases, the J end lost 3 bases, and 6 bases lay between the germline ends. The germline CDR1 and CDR2 sequences are SGDLS and YYNGEE. For TCR beta, libraries came from iRepertoire HTBI primers and Arm-PCR of CDR3 regions. TCRdb independently ran MiXCR on the multiplex PCR reads; one entry per CDR3 protein. This sample has 350,000 to 500,000 distinct CDR3 sequences, with around 17% found just once. Noted time point: newly diagnosed GD, antithyroid drugs for less than 3 months. The TCR library was made from RNA extracted from PBMCs. Another study also made use of these data, one on T cells in Graves' hyperthyroidism and ophthalmopathy.

The receptor was isolated from a woman aged 18-35 years with Graves disease. The rearrangement uses TRBV9 and TRBJ1-1; D unclear. This material consisted of peripheral blood mononuclear cells (PBMCs), taken at new diagnosis, from a patient treated with antithyroid drugs. For the CDR3, the DNA is TGTGCCAGCAGCGTAGATCAGGACACTGAAGCTTTCTTT. It is translated as CASSVDQDTEAFF.